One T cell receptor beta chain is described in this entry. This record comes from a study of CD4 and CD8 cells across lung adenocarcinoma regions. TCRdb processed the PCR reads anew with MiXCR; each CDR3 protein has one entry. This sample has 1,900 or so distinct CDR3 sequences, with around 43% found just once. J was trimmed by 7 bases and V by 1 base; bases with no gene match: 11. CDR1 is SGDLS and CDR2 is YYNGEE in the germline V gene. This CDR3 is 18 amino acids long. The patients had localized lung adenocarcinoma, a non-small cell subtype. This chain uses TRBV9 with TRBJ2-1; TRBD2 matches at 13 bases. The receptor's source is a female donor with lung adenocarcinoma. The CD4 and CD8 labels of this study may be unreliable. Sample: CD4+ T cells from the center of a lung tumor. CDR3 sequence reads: CASSVSIWETSGRNEQFF. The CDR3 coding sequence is TGTGCCAGCAGCGTAAGCATATGGGAGACTAGCGGGAGGAATGAGCAGTTCTTC.